This TCR beta chain stems from a study of cytomegalovirus exposure and HLA in healthy donors. Points from the study as a whole: While the bulk of TCR sequences proved rare, some public TCRs turned up in many donors. Reportedly, cytomegalovirus status was diagnosed with high sensitivity and specificity. The study reported that TCR beta sequences accurately predicted HLA-A and HLA-B alleles in most subjects.

With respect to this clone: Antigen unknown.

With 60 Vbeta and 13 Jbeta primers, the PCR was carried out. The table came from immunoSEQ multiplex PCR; TCRdb's copy has only in-frame clones and leaves some out. The data contain about 110,000 clones, roughly 70% of them seen just once; the ten biggest clones take up roughly 0.92%. The sequencing input was PBMCs. The clonotype originates from a woman aged 25-40 years in good health and CMV-seronegative.

The CDR3 loop is CASSPSGVIQPQHF. The CDR3 coding sequence is TGTGCCAGCTCACCATCAGGGGTGATCCAGCCCCAGCATTTT. V usage is TRBV18 and J usage is TRBJ1-5, with D possibly TRBD1 on 6 matching bases. Germline-derived CDR1 and CDR2 are KGHSH and LQKENI. The CDR3 covers 14 residues. Trimming cost V 2 bases and J 7 bases, with 12 bases left between them.